Reported below is one T cell receptor (beta chain). Its antigen is unknown. These data are taken from a study of neoadjuvant nivolumab and ipilimumab in lung cancer. Across the study: Patients got nivolumab 3 mg/kg on days 1, 15 and 29; combination added ipilimumab 1 mg/kg day 1. Overall study findings and caveats: From pretherapy to surgery, tumor richness and clonality rose with dual therapy. Only a single major-pathologic-response sample was available for clonality analysis. Pretherapy blood TCR richness correlated positively with resected tumor richness.

Trimming removed 1 base at V and 6 bases at J, with 10 bases between. Per the germline V gene, CDR1 is LGHNA and CDR2 is YSLEER. The CDR3 spans 14 residues. The table came from immunoSEQ multiplex PCR; TCRdb's copy has only in-frame clones and leaves some out. The sample yields 45,000 to 55,000 clones, roughly 91% seen once. Specimen: blood, collected before neoadjuvant nivolumab, alone or with ipilimumab. This sequence originates from an adult with non-small cell lung cancer. Some clones in this sample may be carry-over from other donors' samples. The chain joins TRBV4-3 to TRBJ2-1; TRBD1 might be the D (5 bases). CDR3 DNA: TGCGCCAGCAGCCAAGTAGGCAGGGTCAATGAGCAGTTCTTC. Translating gives CASSQVGRVNEQFF.